The 4 T cell receptor beta chains below were found in one sample sequenced in a study of lymphopenia after photon versus proton radiotherapy. Data came from immunoSEQ multiplex PCR; TCRdb stores just in-frame clones and leaves some out. Here the sample spans around 150,000 clones, less than 90% being singletons. The sample consisted of peripheral blood, taken from a patient treated with photon-based radiotherapy. These TCRs come from a man aged 45-60 years with gastric cancer.

The V gene is TRBV10-2, the J gene TRBJ2-7; D is ambiguous. Germline loops: CDR1 WSHSY, CDR2 SAAADI. This CDR3 comprises 13 residues. V dropped 8 bases and J dropped 2 bases, with 13 bases sitting between them. DNA of the CDR3: TGCGCCAGCCGCGGTCCGGCAACCTACGAGCAGTACTTC. The encoded protein is CASRGPATYEQYF.

The CDR3 sequence: CASSLDRGLNYGYTF. CDR3 bases: TGTGCCAGCAGCCTGGACAGGGGGCTTAACTATGGCTACACCTTC. This chain connects TRBV11-2 to TRBJ1-2, with 11 bases aligning to TRBD1. Looked up from germline, CDR1 is SGHAT and CDR2 is FQNNGV. The V segment lost 5 bases and the J segment 1 base; nucleotides outside the gene matches: 3. There are 15 residues in the CDR3.

The chain has TRBV6-5 and TRBJ1-2, with 7 bases matching TRBD1. Trimming at V came to 6 bases and at J to 2 bases, leaving 6 bases not matched to a gene. The CDR3 has 14 residues. The germline gives CDR1 MNHEY, CDR2 SVGAGI. CDR3 region: CASSLTGINYGYTF. CDR3 coding DNA: TGTGCCAGCAGCTTGACAGGGATCAACTATGGCTACACCTTC.

In this sample, this clone turned up once. The rearrangement uses TRBV27 and TRBJ1-2, with D perhaps matching TRBD1 (5 bases). Germline assignment: CDR1 MNHEY and CDR2 SMNVEV (reference sequence). The CDR3 sequence is 14 residues long. With 3 bases removed from V and 8 bases from J, the gap between germline ends came to 16 bases. CDR3 bases: TGTGCCAGCAGTTTGGGCACAGGTAAGGACGGCTACACCTTC. Translation: CASSLGTGKDGYTF.